Listed below are T cell receptor beta chains from one sample, sequenced in a study of TIL therapy for anti-PD-1-resistant metastatic lung cancer. Sequencing was performed with immunoSEQ multiplex PCR; in TCRdb, only in-frame clones are kept and a portion is missing. The data show approximately 47,000 clones, 70% to 90% seen once. This specimen consisted of blood, obtained at baseline. These receptors were obtained from a person aged 30 to 80 with non-small cell lung cancer. The CDR3 runs from the conserved cysteine through the conserved F or W. D genes are given only for firm matches. Only some rows state a clone size, as once, few, many or a class for expanded clones.

once	TRBV30	TRBJ1-1	.	13	CAWSERLDTEAFF	TGTGCCTGGAGTGAAAGGCTTGACACTGAAGCTTTCTTT
.	TRBV5-1	TRBJ2-7	.	14	CASSLKRQPYEQYF	TGCGCCAGCAGCTTGAAGAGACAGCCCTACGAGCAGTACTTC
.	TRBV7-8	TRBJ2-7	.	15	CASSSRRFSTYEQYF	TGTGCCAGCAGCTCGAGACGGTTCTCTACCTACGAGCAGTACTTC
.	TRBV9	TRBJ2-1	TRBD2	17	CASSTLAGVSSYNEQFF	TGTGCCAGCAGTACACTAGCGGGAGTTTCGTCCTACAATGAGCAGTTCTTC
.	TRBV4-3	TRBJ1-2	TRBD1	17	CASSQDFERGGNYGYTF	TGCGCCAGCAGCCAAGATTTCGAACGAGGGGGCAACTATGGCTACACCTTC
.	TRBV12-3/TRBV12-4	TRBJ2-7	.	13	CASSWGSLYEQYF	TGTGCCAGCAGTTGGGGCAGTTTATACGAGCAGTACTTC
.	TRBV5-1	TRBJ1-6	.	15	CASSLRFQGDSPLHF	TGCGCCAGCAGCTTGCGATTCCAGGGAGACTCACCCCTCCACTTT
.	TRBV6-2/TRBV6-3	TRBJ2-7	.	12	CASSYVSYEQYF	TGTGCCAGCAGTTACGTGTCCTACGAGCAGTACTTC
.	TRBV7-9	TRBJ2-3	.	12	CASSPSTDTQYF	TGTGCCAGCAGTCCCAGCACAGATACGCAGTATTTT
.	TRBV7-9	TRBJ2-5	.	14	CASSFGAGRETQYF	TGTGCCAGCAGCTTCGGGGCGGGGCGAGAGACCCAGTACTTC
.	TRBV10-1	TRBJ2-1	TRBD1	15	CASSDNRGAYNEQFF	TGCGCCAGCAGTGATAACAGGGGGGCCTACAATGAGCAGTTCTTC
.	TRBV5-1	TRBJ2-2	.	14	CASSQAPNTGELFF	TGCGCCAGCAGCCAGGCCCCGAACACCGGGGAGCTGTTTTTT
.	TRBV6-2/TRBV6-3	TRBJ2-5	.	12	CASSAYQETQYF	TGTGCCAGCAGTGCTTACCAAGAGACCCAGTACTTC